The rows below give T cell receptor beta chains drawn from one sample of a study of T cell responses to AZD1222 COVID-19 vaccine. The data were produced by immunoSEQ multiplex PCR, yet TCRdb's version contains in-frame clones alone and is incomplete. Here the sample spans 120,000 to 150,000 clones, around 90% being singletons. The specimen comprised peripheral blood, sampled on day 0 of AZD1222 vaccination. These receptors were taken from an adult in good health. CDR3s include the opening cysteine and the closing phenylalanine or tryptophan. The order of the fields is V gene, clone size, D gene, J gene, CDR3 protein, CDR3 DNA. D genes are given only for firm matches. Clone size is given for some rows only: seen once, a few or many times, or a class if the clone is expanded.

TRBV5-1	NA	NA	TRBJ1-6	CASSLAGESQPLHF	TGCGCCAGCAGCTTGGCCGGGGAGTCACAACCCCTCCACTTT
TRBV5-4	NA	NA	TRBJ1-1	CASSPRGVTEAFF	TGTGCCAGCAGTCCAAGAGGAGTTACTGAAGCTTTCTTT
TRBV19	NA	TRBD2	TRBJ2-3	CASSMLAGSTDTQYF	TGTGCCAGTAGTATGCTAGCGGGGAGCACAGATACGCAGTATTTT
TRBV7-9	NA	TRBD2	TRBJ2-3	CASSRSLAGVTDTQYF	TGTGCCAGCAGCCGTTCCCTAGCGGGAGTGACAGATACGCAGTATTTT
TRBV4-1	NA	NA	TRBJ2-3	CASSQEGDPGTDTQYF	TGCGCCAGCAGCCAAGAGGGGGACCCTGGCACAGATACGCAGTATTTT
TRBV19	NA	NA	TRBJ1-2	CASSITQARGYTF	TGTGCCAGTAGTATAACACAGGCCCGTGGCTACACCTTC
TRBV30	NA	TRBD1	TRBJ1-2	CAWSVQGGVGYTF	TGTGCCTGGAGTGTACAGGGGGGAGTTGGCTACACCTTC
TRBV28	few	NA	TRBJ1-1	CASSSGETTEAFF	TGTGCCAGCAGCTCAGGGGAGACCACTGAAGCTTTCTTT
TRBV5-1	NA	TRBD2	TRBJ2-5	CASSSGLAGVTSEETQYF	TGCGCCAGCAGCTCAGGACTAGCGGGAGTCACTTCGGAAGAGACCCAGTACTTC
TRBV15	NA	NA	TRBJ1-5	CATSRDGGGNQPQHF	TGTGCCACCAGCAGAGATGGCGGGGGGAATCAGCCCCAGCATTTT
TRBV3-1/TRBV3-2	once	NA	TRBJ1-5	CASSRGSNQPQHF	TGTGCCAGCAGCAGGGGCAGCAATCAGCCCCAGCATTTT
TRBV6-4	NA	NA	TRBJ2-1	CASSDSLASYNEQFF	TGTGCCAGCAGTGACTCTCTAGCCTCCTACAATGAGCAGTTCTTC
TRBV27	few	TRBD1	TRBJ1-6	CASTPTGVENSPLHF	TGTGCCAGCACCCCGACAGGGGTTGAGAATTCACCCCTCCACTTT
TRBV5-1	NA	TRBD2	TRBJ2-1	CASSSSGETYNEQFF	TGCGCCAGCAGCTCTAGCGGGGAAACCTACAATGAGCAGTTCTTC
TRBV5-1	NA	TRBD1	TRBJ2-7	CASSLRQGGNHEQYF	TGCGCCAGCAGCTTAAGACAGGGGGGAAACCACGAGCAGTACTTC
TRBV6-2/TRBV6-3	NA	TRBD2	TRBJ2-1	CASSYSLREGISVEQFF	TGTGCCAGCAGTTACTCGTTGCGGGAGGGAATTTCGGTTGAGCAGTTCTTC
TRBV7-2	NA	NA	TRBJ2-1	CASSLTNEQFF	TGTGCCAGCAGCTTAACCAATGAGCAGTTCTTC
TRBV10-3	NA	NA	TRBJ2-3	CAISTTSSTDTQYF	TGTGCCATCAGCACGACGTCGAGCACAGATACGCAGTATTTT
TRBV18	NA	NA	TRBJ1-5	CASSPEATTQHF	TGTGCCAGCTCACCAGAGGCAACGACCCAGCATTTT
TRBV27	NA	NA	TRBJ2-7	CASSLSSGAYEQYF	TGTGCCAGCAGTTTATCGAGCGGAGCCTACGAGCAGTACTTC
TRBV19	once	TRBD2	TRBJ2-5	CASSRLRQTSGETQYF	TGTGCCAGTAGTCGCCTCCGGCAGACTAGCGGGGAGACCCAGTACTTC
TRBV18	many	TRBD1	TRBJ2-7	CASSPIQGAEQYF	TGTGCCAGCTCACCAATCCAGGGGGCCGAGCAGTACTTC
TRBV5-4	NA	TRBD1	TRBJ2-7	CASSIDRVSSYEQYF	TGTGCCAGCAGCATCGACAGGGTAAGCTCCTACGAGCAGTACTTC
TRBV2	NA	NA	TRBJ2-2	CASSEGPNTGELFF	TGTGCCAGCAGTGAGGGTCCGAACACCGGGGAGCTGTTTTTT
TRBV15	NA	NA	TRBJ1-6	CATRPSYNSPLHF	TGTGCCACCAGACCATCTTATAATTCACCCCTCCACTTT
TRBV15	NA	NA	TRBJ1-6	CATSRDLSGVDSPLHF	TGTGCCACCAGCAGAGATCTTTCGGGGGTCGACTCACCCCTCCACTTT
TRBV7-6	NA	TRBD1	TRBJ2-2	CASSSPGQGNTGELFF	TGTGCCAGCAGCTCCCCCGGACAGGGGAACACCGGGGAGCTGTTTTTT
TRBV3-1/TRBV3-2	NA	NA	TRBJ2-1	CASSQVAGLEQFF	TGTGCCAGCAGCCAAGTTGCGGGACTTGAGCAGTTCTTC
TRBV18	NA	TRBD2	TRBJ2-1	CASSPAAGVVNEQFF	TGTGCCAGCTCACCGGCAGCGGGAGTTGTCAATGAGCAGTTCTTC
TRBV30	NA	NA	TRBJ2-1	CAWKGRNEQFF	TGTGCCTGGAAAGGGAGGAATGAGCAGTTCTTC
TRBV7-2	NA	TRBD1	TRBJ1-5	CASSSRGQGLNQPQHF	TGTGCCAGCAGCTCAAGGGGACAGGGATTAAATCAGCCCCAGCATTTT
TRBV19	NA	NA	TRBJ1-3	CASNHRPGPSGNTIYF	TGTGCCAGTAACCACCGGCCAGGACCCTCTGGAAACACCATATATTTT
TRBV25-1	NA	NA	TRBJ1-3	CASSVAGANGNTIYF	TGTGCCAGCAGTGTGGCGGGGGCAAATGGAAACACCATATATTTT
TRBV3-1/TRBV3-2	NA	NA	TRBJ1-3	CASSQDPALGSGNTIYF	TGTGCCAGCAGCCAAGATCCGGCATTGGGCTCTGGAAACACCATATATTTT
TRBV2	NA	NA	TRBJ1-5	CASRGVAKPQHF	TGTGCCAGCAGGGGGGTGGCCAAGCCCCAGCATTTT
TRBV5-6	NA	TRBD2	TRBJ2-7	CASSLWGGYEQYF	TGTGCCAGCAGCTTGTGGGGGGGCTACGAGCAGTACTTC
TRBV9	NA	NA	TRBJ2-5	CASSVVGRARETQYF	TGTGCCAGCAGCGTAGTAGGTAGGGCGCGGGAGACCCAGTACTTC
TRBV19	NA	TRBD1	TRBJ1-5	CASSFRDRGYQPQHF	TGTGCCAGTAGTTTCCGGGACAGGGGTTACCAGCCCCAGCATTTT
TRBV3-1/TRBV3-2	NA	NA	TRBJ2-7	CASSHRDYEQYF	TGTGCCAGCAGCCATCGGGACTACGAGCAGTACTTC
TRBV30	NA	TRBD1	TRBJ1-4	CACPGTAEKLFF	TGTGCCTGTCCCGGGACAGCTGAAAAACTGTTTTTT
TRBV14	once	NA	TRBJ1-5	CASSQRGENQPQHF	TGTGCCAGCAGCCAGAGGGGGGAGAATCAGCCCCAGCATTTT
TRBV21-1	NA	NA	TRBJ2-3	CASSKGASTDTQYF	TGTGCCAGCAGCAAAGGGGCTAGCACCGATACGCAGTATTTT
TRBV7-9	NA	TRBD2	TRBJ2-1	CASSPSTTSGYNEQFF	TGTGCCAGCAGCCCTTCAACCACTAGCGGCTACAATGAGCAGTTCTTC
TRBV19	NA	NA	TRBJ1-2	CASSRPTRQVYGYTF	TGTGCCAGTAGCCGTCCCACCAGACAGGTCTATGGCTACACCTTC
TRBV24-1	NA	NA	TRBJ2-1	CATSDSGKGSNEQFF	TGTGCCACCAGTGATTCAGGGAAGGGTAGCAATGAGCAGTTCTTC
TRBV6-1	NA	TRBD1	TRBJ2-7	CASSDGTGVAYEQYF	TGTGCCAGCAGTGACGGGACAGGGGTCGCCTACGAGCAGTACTTC
TRBV7-7	once	NA	TRBJ2-1	CASSLDVGVGNEQFF	TGTGCCAGCAGCTTAGATGTGGGAGTTGGAAATGAGCAGTTCTTC
TRBV30	NA	TRBD1	TRBJ1-2	CAWSGAGTGGNYGYTF	TGTGCCTGGAGTGGTGCGGGAACAGGGGGTAACTATGGCTACACCTTC
TRBV19	NA	TRBD1	TRBJ2-2	CASGSKGAGGTGELFF	TGTGCCAGTGGGTCCAAAGGGGCAGGGGGCACCGGGGAGCTGTTTTTT
TRBV6-5	NA	NA	TRBJ2-7	CASSYIHEQYF	TGTGCCAGCAGTTACATCCACGAGCAGTACTTC
TRBV12-3/TRBV12-4	NA	NA	TRBJ1-6	CASSPGGVPLHF	TGTGCCAGCAGTCCGGGGGGGGTACCCCTCCACTTT
TRBV29-1	NA	TRBD2	TRBJ2-3	CSVGGLAGGFSSTDTQYF	TGCAGCGTTGGGGGACTTGCGGGAGGATTTTCTAGCACAGATACGCAGTATTTT
TRBV19	NA	NA	TRBJ1-1	CASIGPEAFF	TGTGCCAGTATAGGACCTGAAGCTTTCTTT
TRBV6-5	NA	NA	TRBJ2-7	CASSPRQGGYEQYF	TGTGCCAGCAGTCCCCGACAGGGAGGCTACGAGCAGTACTTC
TRBV5-4	NA	TRBD1	TRBJ2-7	CASSLVGQDEQYF	TGTGCCAGCAGCTTGGTGGGACAGGACGAGCAGTACTTC